The rows below give T cell receptor beta chains drawn from one sample of a study of OX40 agonist ivuxolimab in advanced cancers. Profiling relied on immunoSEQ multiplex PCR, and the TCRdb table lists in-frame clones only, not all of them. The data contain around 60,000 clones, around 83% of them singletons. Here the sequenced sample was CD4+ or CD8+ T cells sorted from blood, taken in a trial of the OX40 agonist ivuxolimab. The receptors here all came from an adult with an advanced solid tumor such as melanoma, head and neck, liver or kidney cancer. CDR3s include the opening cysteine and the closing phenylalanine or tryptophan. The order of the fields is clone size, J gene, V gene, D gene, CDR3 protein, CDR3 DNA. The D gene is left open where the match is weak. Clone size, where shown, is once, few, many, or a class for clones that have expanded.

many | TRBJ1-1 | TRBV2 | . | CASRRTLADTEAFF | TGTGCCAGCAGACGGACTTTGGCAGACACTGAAGCTTTCTTT
. | TRBJ2-1 | TRBV2 | . | CASSEARAQGNEQFF | TGTGCCAGCAGTGAAGCGCGGGCCCAAGGGAATGAGCAGTTCTTC
. | TRBJ2-2 | TRBV28 | . | CASIRAGINTGELFF | TGTGCCAGCATTAGAGCGGGTATTAACACCGGGGAGCTGTTTTTT
. | TRBJ1-1 | TRBV7-2 | . | CASSLEGQGFTEAFF | TGTGCCAGCAGCTTAGAAGGTCAAGGATTCACTGAAGCTTTCTTT
. | TRBJ2-5 | TRBV7-6 | . | CASSLGPEGTQYF | TGTGCCAGCAGCTTAGGGCCGGAGGGGACCCAGTACTTC
medium-sized | TRBJ1-5 | TRBV7-9 | . | CAGQGDNQPQHF | TGTGCCGGTCAGGGCGACAATCAGCCCCAGCATTTT
. | TRBJ2-5 | TRBV2 | TRBD1 | CASRDGTGEETQYF | TGTGCCAGCAGGGACGGAACAGGGGAAGAGACCCAGTACTTC
. | TRBJ1-6 | TRBV6-6 | . | CASTQRSGYSPLHF | TGTGCCAGCACTCAAAGGTCAGGTTATTCACCCCTCCACTTT
once | TRBJ2-1 | TRBV5-1 | TRBD2 | CASSLRLAGARYNEQFF | TGCGCCAGCAGCTTGCGGCTAGCGGGGGCCCGCTACAATGAGCAGTTCTTC
. | TRBJ2-4 | TRBV6-1 | TRBD2 | CASSESGGRLQYF | TGTGCCAGCAGTGAATCGGGGGGGCGCCTTCAGTACTTC
. | TRBJ2-2 | TRBV19 | TRBD2 | CASRPPRLAGGSTGELFF | TGTGCCAGTAGGCCTCCGCGTCTAGCGGGGGGAAGCACCGGGGAGCTGTTTTTT
. | TRBJ2-3 | TRBV14 | . | CASSLGGGRGFTDTQYF | TGTGCCAGCAGCCTAGGCGGGGGCAGGGGATTTACAGATACGCAGTATTTT
once | TRBJ1-2 | TRBV29-1 | TRBD1 | CSVSPTGARGYTF | TGCAGCGTCAGCCCGACAGGGGCACGAGGCTACACCTTC
. | TRBJ2-6 | TRBV2 | TRBD1 | CASSRTGSAGANVLTF | TGTGCCAGCAGCAGGACAGGGAGTGCTGGGGCCAACGTCCTGACTTTC
few | TRBJ1-5 | TRBV4-3 | . | CASSQDVGGSQPQHF | TGCGCCAGCAGCCAAGACGTTGGGGGGTCCCAGCCCCAGCATTTT
. | TRBJ2-5 | TRBV6-5 | . | CASSYGATQETQYF | TGTGCCAGCAGTTACGGGGCCACCCAAGAGACCCAGTACTTC
. | TRBJ2-7 | TRBV6-1 | TRBD1 | CASSGPGQASYEQYF | TGTGCCAGCAGTGGCCCGGGACAGGCCTCCTACGAGCAGTACTTC
. | TRBJ1-2 | TRBV7-9 | . | CASSLQQNYGYTF | TGTGCCAGCAGCTTACAGCAGAACTATGGCTACACCTTC
few | TRBJ1-5 | TRBV19 | . | CASSNDRLGQPQHF | TGTGCCAGTAGCAACGACAGGTTGGGTCAGCCCCAGCATTTT
. | TRBJ2-5 | TRBV6-6 | . | CASSYSGSQETQYF | TGTGCCAGCAGTTACTCAGGGTCCCAAGAGACCCAGTACTTC
. | TRBJ1-5 | TRBV11-2 | . | CASGQGNNQPQHF | TGTGCCAGCGGGCAGGGGAACAATCAGCCCCAGCATTTT
. | TRBJ2-1 | TRBV11-2 | TRBD2 | CASSLDRLGLGAGVNEQFF | TGTGCCAGCAGCTTAGATCGGTTGGGACTAGGGGCGGGAGTCAATGAGCAGTTCTTC
. | TRBJ1-1 | TRBV7-2 | . | CASSPGQGSLEAFF | TGTGCCAGCAGCCCCGGCCAGGGTAGTCTAGAAGCTTTCTTT
. | TRBJ2-2 | TRBV9 | . | CASSVVGKGGTGELFF | TGTGCCAGCAGCGTAGTAGGGAAGGGGGGTACCGGGGAGCTGTTTTTT
. | TRBJ1-2 | TRBV27 | TRBD1 | CASSPGQNYGYTF | TGTGCCAGCAGTCCGGGACAGAACTATGGCTACACCTTC
. | TRBJ2-7 | TRBV4-1 | . | CASSHSDRPYEQYF | TGCGCCAGCAGCCATTCCGACAGGCCCTACGAGCAGTACTTC
. | TRBJ2-2 | TRBV5-1 | TRBD2 | CASSSPRGGRGGRNTGELFF | TGCGCCAGCAGCTCCCCCCGTGGTGGGCGCGGGGGAAGGAACACCGGGGAGCTGTTTTTT
few | TRBJ2-5 | TRBV6-5 | TRBD1 | CASSYSQRPGGTQYF | TGTGCCAGCAGTTACTCGCAACGCCCAGGGGGGACCCAGTACTTC
. | TRBJ1-2 | TRBV25-1 | . | CASSNRGAPANYGYTF | TGTGCCAGCAGCAATAGGGGGGCACCCGCTAACTATGGCTACACCTTC
. | TRBJ2-5 | TRBV5-1 | TRBD2 | CASSPRAGGPGETQYF | TGCGCCAGCAGCCCCCGAGCGGGGGGGCCGGGAGAGACCCAGTACTTC
. | TRBJ1-2 | TRBV20-1 | . | CSASREGYTF | TGCAGTGCTAGCCGGGAGGGCTACACCTTC
. | TRBJ2-7 | TRBV21-1 | . | CAGCEQYF | TGCGCCGGATGCGAGCAGTACTTC
. | TRBJ1-4 | TRBV6-1 | . | CASSAGFSTNEKLFF | TGTGCCAGCAGTGCAGGGTTTTCGACTAATGAAAAACTGTTTTTT
. | TRBJ1-2 | TRBV29-1 | . | CSVEDRDKGGGYTF | TGCAGCGTTGAAGATCGAGACAAGGGAGGAGGCTACACCTTC
. | TRBJ1-3 | TRBV2 | . | CASSGVGTPSGNTIYF | TGTGCCAGCAGTGGGGTCGGGACGCCGTCTGGAAACACCATATATTTT
. | TRBJ2-1 | TRBV7-9 | TRBD1 | CASSSEMPGQGHTNEQFF | TGTGCCAGCAGCTCCGAGATGCCAGGACAGGGCCATACCAATGAGCAGTTCTTC
. | TRBJ2-3 | TRBV19 | . | CASSVQGADTQYF | TGTGCCAGTAGTGTCCAGGGTGCAGATACGCAGTATTTT
. | TRBJ2-7 | TRBV5-6 | . | CASTREGEQYF | TGTGCCAGCACCCGTGAGGGCGAGCAGTACTTC
once | TRBJ2-2 | TRBV7-7 | . | CASSSRRGSNTGELFF | TGTGCTAGCAGCTCGAGGAGGGGGTCGAACACCGGGGAGCTGTTTTTT